The source of this T cell receptor (beta chain) is a study of tumor-infiltrating lymphocytes in primary liver carcinoma. Study as a whole: The study enrolled male and female patients aged 30 to 69 years.

There are 13 residues in the CDR3. Germline-derived CDR1 and CDR2 are MNHEY and SVGAGI. The J segment lost 6 bases and the V segment lost 2 bases, leaving 4 bases of the junction unmatched. Co-extraction yielded RNA and DNA from around 20-30 mg of unsorted bulk tissue. Total RNA amounting to roughly 0.5 ug was the source from which TCR beta cDNA was made with a constant-region primer. Sequencing libraries for TCR beta derived from three nested multiplex PCR rounds that used slightly modified ARM-PCR. Investigators reported that the first two PCR rounds, at 10 cycles each, used TRBV1-TRBV30 forward primers with a C-beta reverse primer. One entry per CDR3 protein results from TCRdb running MiXCR on the multiplex PCR reads. In the table there are 95,000 to 150,000 distinct CDR3 sequences, around two thirds of which are singletons. On this clonotype: This may stem from a read error, because a much larger clone lies one nucleotide away.

This receptor was identified in a woman between 55 and 75 years old with primary liver carcinoma and hepatitis B virus infection. The rearrangement joins TRBV6-5 to TRBJ2-7; 7 bases are a match to TRBD1. Material: liver tumor tissue from sampling region 1. Described subset: tumor region T1, superior pole. CDR3 protein: CASSYRDSFEQYF. In nucleotides, the CDR3 is TGTGCCAGCAGTTACCGGGACAGCTTCGAGCAGTACTTC.